These 17 T cell receptor beta chains originate from one sample sequenced in a study of blood T cell repertoires in COVID-19. The method was immunoSEQ multiplex PCR; TCRdb's version includes in-frame clones alone and lacks a portion of them. The profile covers fewer than 45,000 clones, with 65% to 85% appearing a single time and roughly 40% taken by the ten largest. Specimen: peripheral blood. The origin of the receptors is a man aged 40-49 years with active or convalescent COVID-19.

This chain uses TRBV24-1 with TRBJ2-1; D is possibly TRBD1 (6 bases). Trimming took 3 bases from V and 4 from J, leaving 15 bases between them. CDR1 and CDR2 from the germline V gene are KGHDR and SFDVKD. The CDR3 spans 16 residues. CDR3 loop: CATSDPDSEGYNEQFF. In DNA, the CDR3 is TGTGCCACCAGTGATCCGGACAGCGAAGGGTACAATGAGCAGTTCTTC.

J is TRBJ2-1 and V is TRBV24-1; 9 bases map to TRBD2. Germline assignment: CDR1 KGHDR and CDR2 SFDVKD. V trimming: 5 bases; J trimming: 10 bases; junction bases outside the gene matches: 8. This CDR3 spans 14 amino acids. DNA of the CDR3: TGTGCCACCAGTGTAAGCGGGAGGAGGTGGGAGCAGTTCTTC. Translated, it gives CATSVSGRRWEQFF.

The V call is TRBV9, the J call TRBJ2-3; TRBD2 might be the D (5 bases). The germline V gene has CDR1 SGDLS and CDR2 YYNGEE. V gave up 3 bases and J gave up 4 bases, with 18 bases separating them. The CDR3 runs 16 residues. CDR3 in DNA: TGTGCCAGCAGCGCCCTACTAGAATGGAAGCCAGATACGCAGTATTTT. Translated, it gives CASSALLEWKPDTQYF.

DNA for the CDR3: TGTGCCAGCAGTTTATTAGACAGGGATACCGGGGAGCTGTTTTTT. Amino acids: CASSLLDRDTGELFF. The gene calls are TRBV28 and TRBJ2-2, with TRBD1 identical over 7 bases. The CDR3 contains 15 residues. Germline CDR1 is MDHEN and CDR2 is SYDVKM. Germline trimming cut 1 base from V and 5 bases from J; bases unmatched to any gene: 4. Full variable domain (remainder filled in from reference TRBV28 and TRBJ2-2): DVKVTQSSRYLVKRTGEKVFLECVQDMDHENMFWYRQDPGLGLRLIYFSYDVKMKEKGDIPEGYSVSREKKERFSLILESASTNQTSMYLCASSLLDRDTGELFFGEGSRLTVL.

The rearrangement joins TRBV19 to TRBJ2-3; D not certain. With 5 bases removed from V and 4 bases from J, the gap between germline ends came to 10 bases. Germline CDR1 is LNHDA and CDR2 is SQIVND (reference sequence). The CDR3 consists of 13 residues. The CDR3 here is CASSLGRADTQYF. CDR3 nucleotides: TGTGCCAGTAGTCTGGGCAGAGCAGATACGCAGTATTTT.

This sequence joins TRBV11-2 and TRBJ2-3, with 11 bases aligning to TRBD2. Germline V gene lookup returns CDR1 SGHAT and CDR2 FQNNGV. The V and J ends lost 3 bases and 10 bases, in that order; junction bases with no gene match: 9. There are 15 residues in the CDR3. CDR3 protein: CASSFLAGGGGPQYF. The CDR3 DNA reads as TGTGCCAGCAGCTTTCTAGCGGGGGGAGGGGGACCGCAGTATTTT.

The chain couples TRBV7-9 to TRBJ1-6; D call uncertain. Germline V CDR1 and CDR2: SEHNR, FQNEAQ (reference sequence). This CDR3 spans 14 amino acids. V lost 5 bases and J lost 7, with 12 bases in between. The CDR3 here is CASSPDTGNSPLHF. The CDR3 nucleotides are TGTGCCAGCAGCCCCGATACGGGGAATTCACCCCTCCACTTT.

V is TRBV11-2 and J is TRBJ2-7, with 9 bases that match TRBD1. Germline CDR1 reads SGHAT; CDR2 reads FQNNGV. Unmatched junction bases numbered 5, after V lost 4 bases and J lost 4 bases. This CDR3 comprises 14 residues. CDR3 sequence (DNA): TGTGCCAGCAGCTGGGGACAGGGCTGGTACGAGCAGTACTTC. Translated: CASSWGQGWYEQYF. The variable domain in full, with the rest retrieved from reference TRBV11-2 and TRBJ2-7, is EAGVAQSPRYKIIEKRQSVAFWCNPISGHATLYWYQQILGQGPKLLIQFQNNGVVDDSQLPKDRFSAERLKGVDSTLKIQPAKLEDSAVYLCASSWGQGWYEQYFGPGTRLTVT.

The chain uses TRBV14 and TRBJ1-3, with 7 bases aligning to TRBD1. The CDR3 sequence is 16 residues long. Germline V CDR1 and CDR2: SGHDN, FVKESK. V shed 1 base, J shed 2 bases, and the junction held 5 bases outside the gene matches. CDR3 amino acids: CASSQVPGGTGNTIYF. CDR3 in DNA: TGTGCCAGCAGCCAAGTACCAGGGGGGACTGGAAACACCATATATTTT.

This chain connects TRBV4-3 to TRBJ1-3; D perhaps matches TRBD1 (5 bases). With 0 bases removed from V and 3 bases from J, the gap between germline ends came to 15 bases. Germline V gives CDR1 LGHNA, CDR2 YSLEER. This CDR3 has 17 residues. CDR3 region: CASSQEGGGVGGNTIYF. CDR3 DNA sequence: TGCGCCAGCAGCCAAGAAGGTGGGGGGGTCGGTGGAAACACCATATATTTT.

A few counts support this clone. The chain combines TRBV7-9 with TRBJ2-7; the match to TRBD2 covers 7 bases. J gave up 6 bases and V 5 bases, and 10 bases lay outside the gene matches. The CDR3 is made up of 14 amino acids. Germline-derived CDR1 and CDR2 are SEHNR and FQNEAQ (reference sequence). CDR3 in amino acids: CASSDIREGIEQYF. CDR3 nucleotides: TGTGCCAGCAGCGATATAAGGGAGGGGATCGAGCAGTACTTC.

The V gene is TRBV3-1 (or the pseudogene TRBV3-2), the J gene TRBJ1-2; 10 bases agree with TRBD1. The CDR3 sequence is 16 residues long. V lost 2 bases and J lost 1; bases outside the gene matches: 4. Per the germline V gene, CDR1 is LGHDT and CDR2 is YNNKEL (reference sequence). As DNA, the CDR3 is TGTGCCAGCAGCCAAAGGACAGGGGGTAGTAACTATGGCTACACCTTC. Its translation is CASSQRTGGSNYGYTF.

The V and J genes are TRBV2 and TRBJ2-1, with D hard to call. The CDR3 loop spans 14 amino acids. Deletions cut 4 bases from V and 15 bases from J, with 22 bases between. Germline V lookup: CDR1 SNHLY, CDR2 FYNNEI. CDR3 bases: TGTGCCAGCAGTGGGCGGTCCTCATGGGTAGTGCCGTTCTTC. The encoded protein is CASSGRSSWVVPFF.

The chain combines TRBV7-9 with TRBJ2-3; 8 bases align to TRBD1. The CDR3 extends over 15 amino acids. Trimming took 3 bases from V and 2 from J; bases not matched to a gene: 4. Germline V gene data show CDR1 as SEHNR and CDR2 as FQNEAQ (reference sequence). The CDR3, as DNA: TGTGCCAGCAGCTTTCAGGGGGCGGTCACAGATACGCAGTATTTT. It encodes CASSFQGAVTDTQYF.

The chain has TRBV27 and TRBJ1-6; TRBD1 might be the D (6 bases). Germline loops: CDR1 MNHEY, CDR2 SMNVEV (reference sequence). The CDR3 has 18 residues. Trimming stripped 7 bases from V and 10 bases from J, with 29 bases between. DNA of the CDR3: TGTGCCAGCACGACCTTATTCACAACGAGGGGGATTGAATCACCCCTCCACTTT. Its protein is CASTTLFTTRGIESPLHF.

This clone was seen a few times. The CDR3 reads CASSPRLTLTTEAFF. The CDR3 coding sequence is TGTGCCAGCAGTCCGAGACTGACTTTGACTACTGAAGCTTTCTTT. The chain recombines TRBV28 with TRBJ1-1, with D unclear. Trimming removed 5 bases from V and 5 bases from J, with 18 bases in between. From germline, CDR1 is MDHEN and CDR2 SYDVKM. The CDR3 covers 15 residues.

This clone was seen once. The chain combines TRBV6-5 with TRBJ1-1; D uncertain. Germline assignment: CDR1 MNHEY and CDR2 SVGAGI. V dropped 6 bases and J dropped 1 base, with 12 bases sitting between them. CDR3 size: 14 residues. The CDR3 DNA is TGTGCCAGCAGCCGAGACATGGGGAACACTGAAGCTTTCTTT. Its translation: CASSRDMGNTEAFF.